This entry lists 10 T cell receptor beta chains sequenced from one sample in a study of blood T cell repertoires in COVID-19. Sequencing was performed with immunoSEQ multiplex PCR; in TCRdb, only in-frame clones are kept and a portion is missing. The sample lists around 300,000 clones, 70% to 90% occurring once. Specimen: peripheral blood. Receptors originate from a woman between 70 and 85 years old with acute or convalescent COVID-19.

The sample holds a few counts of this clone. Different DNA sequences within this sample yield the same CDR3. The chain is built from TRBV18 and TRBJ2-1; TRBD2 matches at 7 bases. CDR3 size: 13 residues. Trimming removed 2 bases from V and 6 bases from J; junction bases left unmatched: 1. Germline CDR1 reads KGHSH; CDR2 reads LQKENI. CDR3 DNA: TGTGCCAGCTCACCAGGGGGGGTCAATGAGCAGTTCTTC. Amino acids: CASSPGGVNEQFF.

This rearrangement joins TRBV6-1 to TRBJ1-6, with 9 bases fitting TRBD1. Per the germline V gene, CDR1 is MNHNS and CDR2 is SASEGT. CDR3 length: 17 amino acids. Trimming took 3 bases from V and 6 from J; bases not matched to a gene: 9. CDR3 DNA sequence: TGTGCCAGCAGTGATGACAGGGGGAAGTTATTTAATTCACCCCTCCACTTT. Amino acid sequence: CASSDDRGKLFNSPLHF.

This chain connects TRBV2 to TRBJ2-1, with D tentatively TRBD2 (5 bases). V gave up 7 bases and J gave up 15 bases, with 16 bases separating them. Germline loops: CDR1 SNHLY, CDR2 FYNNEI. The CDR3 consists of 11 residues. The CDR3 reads CASTGERAPFF. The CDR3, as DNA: TGTGCCAGCACTGGGGAGCGAGCGCCGTTCTTC.

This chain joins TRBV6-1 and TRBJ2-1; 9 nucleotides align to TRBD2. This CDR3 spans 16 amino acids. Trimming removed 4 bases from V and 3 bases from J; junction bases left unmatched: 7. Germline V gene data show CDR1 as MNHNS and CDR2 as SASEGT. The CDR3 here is CASSGLLAGVYNEQFF. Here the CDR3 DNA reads TGTGCCAGCAGTGGGTTACTAGCGGGCGTCTACAATGAGCAGTTCTTC.

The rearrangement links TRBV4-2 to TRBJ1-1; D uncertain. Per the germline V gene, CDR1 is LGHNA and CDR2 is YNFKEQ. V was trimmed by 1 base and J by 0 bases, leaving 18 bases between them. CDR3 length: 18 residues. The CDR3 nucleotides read TGTGCCAGCAGCCAAGCGACGGGAGGTGGGCTTATGAACACTGAAGCTTTCTTT. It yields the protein CASSQATGGGLMNTEAFF.

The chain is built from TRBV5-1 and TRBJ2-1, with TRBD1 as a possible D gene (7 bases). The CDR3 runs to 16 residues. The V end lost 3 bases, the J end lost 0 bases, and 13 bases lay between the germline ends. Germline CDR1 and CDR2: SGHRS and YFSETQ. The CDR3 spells CASSSRDRSSYNEQFF. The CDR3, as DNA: TGCGCCAGCAGCTCGCGGGACAGAAGCTCCTACAATGAGCAGTTCTTC.

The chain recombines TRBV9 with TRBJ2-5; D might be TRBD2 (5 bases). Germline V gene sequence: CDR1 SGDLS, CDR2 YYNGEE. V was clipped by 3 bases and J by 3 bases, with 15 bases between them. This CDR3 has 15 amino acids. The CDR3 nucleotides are TGTGCCAGCAGCGGTAACCCGGTGGGAGAAGAGACCCAGTACTTC. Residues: CASSGNPVGEETQYF.

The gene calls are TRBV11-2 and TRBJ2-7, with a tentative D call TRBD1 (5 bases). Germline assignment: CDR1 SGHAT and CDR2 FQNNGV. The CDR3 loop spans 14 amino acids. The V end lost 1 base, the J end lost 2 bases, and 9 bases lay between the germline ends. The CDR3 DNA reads TGTGCCAGCAGCTTAGTAGGGGATACCTACGAGCAGTACTTC. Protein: CASSLVGDTYEQYF.

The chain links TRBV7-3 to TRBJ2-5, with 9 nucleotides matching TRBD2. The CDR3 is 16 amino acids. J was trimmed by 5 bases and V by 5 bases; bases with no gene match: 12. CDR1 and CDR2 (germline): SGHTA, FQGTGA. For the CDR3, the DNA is TGTGCCAGCAGCCCCTCCCGCGGGGGGGCCTGGGAGACCCAGTACTTC. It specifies CASSPSRGGAWETQYF.

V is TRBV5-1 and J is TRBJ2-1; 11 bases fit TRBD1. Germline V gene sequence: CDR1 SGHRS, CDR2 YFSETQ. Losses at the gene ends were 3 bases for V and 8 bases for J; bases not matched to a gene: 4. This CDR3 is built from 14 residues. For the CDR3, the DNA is TGCGCCAGCAGCTCACCGGGACAGGGGGATGAGCAGTTCTTC. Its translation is CASSSPGQGDEQFF.